The 11 T cell receptor beta chains below come from one sample, sequenced in a study of blood T cell repertoires in COVID-19. Profiled with immunoSEQ multiplex PCR; TCRdb holds only in-frame clones, not every one. The repertoire consists of approximately 58,000 clones, with 85% to 95% occurring once and the leading ten covering approximately 3%. What was sequenced was peripheral blood. Receptor source: a human donor in a cohort sampled during active COVID-19.

This clone was recorded only once. The rearrangement uses TRBV5-1 and TRBJ1-3, with 9 bases identical to TRBD1. The CDR3 is 14 residues long. Per the germline V gene, CDR1 is SGHRS and CDR2 is YFSETQ. The junction had 15 bases not matched to a gene; V was cut back by 4 bases and J by 16 bases. The CDR3 protein is CASSPDISTGTGYF. CDR3 DNA sequence: TGCGCCAGCAGCCCTGACATATCCACCGGGACAGGGTATTTT.

The chain joins TRBV5-5 to TRBJ1-2; unclear D gene. This CDR3 is built from 14 residues. V was cut by 4 bases and J by 0 bases, with 10 bases left in between. Per germline, CDR1 SGHKS and CDR2 YYEKEE (reference sequence). The CDR3 DNA is TGTGCCAGCAGCCCTCCCCAGGCTAACTATGGCTACACCTTC. It specifies CASSPPQANYGYTF.

This rearrangement joins TRBV5-6 to TRBJ1-2; D unclear. This CDR3 region has 13 residues. Germline loops: CDR1 SGHDT, CDR2 YYEEEE. V lost 0 bases and J 12 bases, leaving 15 bases between the germline ends. CDR3 sequence reads: CASSLGFSTNNTF. In DNA form, the CDR3 reads TGTGCCAGCAGCTTGGGGTTTTCAACTAACAACACCTTC.

The chain recombines TRBV28 with TRBJ1-2; D is ambiguous. CDR3 length: 11 residues. From germline, CDR1 is MDHEN and CDR2 SYDVKM. Trimming shortened V by 8 bases and J by 4 bases, and 8 bases separated the two germline ends. The CDR3 DNA reads TGTGCCAGCGAGGAGGGCTATGGCTACACCTTC. Amino acids: CASEEGYGYTF.

J is TRBJ2-7 and V is TRBV24-1, with D tentatively TRBD2 (6 bases). Germline V gives CDR1 KGHDR, CDR2 SFDVKD. Trimming removed 3 bases from V and 4 bases from J, with 12 bases in between. The length of the CDR3 is 14 residues. The CDR3 loop reads CATSDLGTVYEQYF. CDR3 DNA: TGTGCCACCAGTGATCTGGGGACTGTTTACGAGCAGTACTTC.

This clone has only one observation. This chain joins TRBV6-5 and TRBJ1-5; weak D call: TRBD1 (6 bases). This CDR3 has 15 amino acids. V lost 5 bases to trimming and J lost 4 bases, with 15 bases between them. CDR1 is MNHEY, CDR2 SVGAGI, per germline. The CDR3 loop is CASSIYRVANQPQHF. In DNA form, the CDR3 reads TGTGCCAGCAGTATATACAGGGTAGCAAATCAGCCCCAGCATTTT.

The CDR3 protein is CAISEVLADTDTQYF. DNA of the CDR3: TGTGCCATCAGTGAAGTACTAGCGGACACAGATACGCAGTATTTT. This chain joins TRBV10-3 and TRBJ2-3, with 8 bases lining up with TRBD2. This CDR3 is built from 15 residues. Germline trimming cut 3 bases from V and 2 bases from J; bases unmatched to any gene: 4. Germline CDR1 is ENHRY and CDR2 is SYGVKD.

The CDR3 sequence: CASSGYGGGYTF. In DNA, the CDR3 is TGTGCCAGCTCAGGGTACGGAGGGGGCTACACCTTC. The chain recombines TRBV12-3 or TRBV12-4 with TRBJ1-2; weak D call: TRBD1 (5 bases). The germline V and J ends were trimmed by 8 bases and 8 bases, with 15 bases remaining between them. The CDR3 totals 12 residues.

The V gene is TRBV7-2, the J gene TRBJ2-1; 8 nucleotides match TRBD1. This CDR3 is 14 amino acids long. Germline V gene data show CDR1 as SGHTA and CDR2 as FQGNSA. V trimming: 4 bases; J trimming: 7 bases; junction bases outside the gene matches: 6. The CDR3 bases are TGTGCCAGCAGCTCCCAACAGGGGGGTAATGAGCAGTTCTTC. This encodes CASSSQQGGNEQFF.

The chain uses TRBV13 and TRBJ2-3, with 7 positions matching TRBD2. Germline assignment: CDR1 PRHDT and CDR2 FYEKMQ (reference sequence). With 5 bases clipped from V and 0 bases from J, the junction kept 11 bases outside the gene matches. This CDR3 has 17 residues. The CDR3 loop reads CASSPFVGGGSTDTQYF. Written as DNA, the CDR3 is TGTGCCAGCAGCCCGTTCGTTGGCGGGGGTAGCACAGATACGCAGTATTTT.

J is TRBJ2-2 and V is TRBV6-1, with a possible D match to TRBD1 (6 bases). V was pared by 4 bases and J by 3 bases, with 18 bases between. The CDR3 has 17 residues. CDR1 is MNHNS, CDR2 SASEGT, per germline. The CDR3 spells CASSVAAGQTYTGELFF. The CDR3 DNA reads as TGTGCCAGCAGTGTCGCGGCAGGACAGACCTACACCGGGGAGCTGTTTTTT.